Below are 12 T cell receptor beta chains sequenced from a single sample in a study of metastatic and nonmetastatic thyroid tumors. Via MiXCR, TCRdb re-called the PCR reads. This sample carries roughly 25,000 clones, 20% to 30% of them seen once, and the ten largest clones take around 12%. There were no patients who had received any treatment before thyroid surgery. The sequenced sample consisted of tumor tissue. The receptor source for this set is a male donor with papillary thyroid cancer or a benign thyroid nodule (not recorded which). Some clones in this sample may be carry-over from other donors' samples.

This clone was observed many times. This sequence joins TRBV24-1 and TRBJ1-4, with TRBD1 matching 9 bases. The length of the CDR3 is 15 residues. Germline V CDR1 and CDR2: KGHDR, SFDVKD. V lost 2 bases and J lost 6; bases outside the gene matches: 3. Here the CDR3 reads CATSDSGTGYEKLFF. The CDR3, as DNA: TGTGCCACCAGTGATTCCGGGACAGGGTATGAAAAACTGTTTTTT.

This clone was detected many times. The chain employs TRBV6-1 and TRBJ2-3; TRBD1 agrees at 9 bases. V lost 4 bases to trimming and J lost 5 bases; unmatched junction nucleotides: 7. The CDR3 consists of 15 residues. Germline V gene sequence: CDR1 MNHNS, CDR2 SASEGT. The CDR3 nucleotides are TGTGCCAGCAGTGTACAGGGGGCAATGGGAGATACGCAGTATTTT. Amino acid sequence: CASSVQGAMGDTQYF.

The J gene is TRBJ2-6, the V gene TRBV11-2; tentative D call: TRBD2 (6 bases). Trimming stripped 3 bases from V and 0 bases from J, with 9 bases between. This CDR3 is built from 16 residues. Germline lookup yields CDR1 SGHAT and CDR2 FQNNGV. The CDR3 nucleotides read TGTGCCAGCAGCTTCCTAGCGAGCTCTGGGGCCAACGTCCTGACTTTC. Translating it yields CASSFLASSGANVLTF.

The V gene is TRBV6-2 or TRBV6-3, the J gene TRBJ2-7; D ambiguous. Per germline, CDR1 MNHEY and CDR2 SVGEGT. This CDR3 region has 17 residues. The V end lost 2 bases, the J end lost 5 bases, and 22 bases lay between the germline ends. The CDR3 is CASSYLRVAGVGDEQYF. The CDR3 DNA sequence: TGTGCCAGCAGTTACCTCCGTGTAGCTGGAGTAGGAGACGAGCAGTACTTC.

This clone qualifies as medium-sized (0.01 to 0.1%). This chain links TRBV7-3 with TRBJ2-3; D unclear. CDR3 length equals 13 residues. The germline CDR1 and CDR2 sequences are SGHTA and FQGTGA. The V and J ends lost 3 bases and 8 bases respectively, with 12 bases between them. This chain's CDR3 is CASSLDLFTTQYF. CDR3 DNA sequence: TGTGCCAGCAGCTTGGATCTCTTTACTACGCAGTATTTT.

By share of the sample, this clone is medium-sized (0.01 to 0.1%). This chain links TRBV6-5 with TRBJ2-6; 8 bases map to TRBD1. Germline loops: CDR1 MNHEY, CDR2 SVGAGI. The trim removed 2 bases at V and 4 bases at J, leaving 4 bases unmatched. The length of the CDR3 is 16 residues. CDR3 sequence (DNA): TGTGCCAGCAGTTACCCGCAGGGGGCAGGGGCCAACGTCCTGACTTTC. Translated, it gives CASSYPQGAGANVLTF.

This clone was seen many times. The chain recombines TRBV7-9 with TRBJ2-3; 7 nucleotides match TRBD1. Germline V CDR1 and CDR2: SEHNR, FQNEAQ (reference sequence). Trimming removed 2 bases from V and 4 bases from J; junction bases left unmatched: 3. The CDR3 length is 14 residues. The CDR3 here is CASSLRGQSDTQYF. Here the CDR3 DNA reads TGTGCCAGCAGCTTAAGGGGACAGTCAGATACGCAGTATTTT.

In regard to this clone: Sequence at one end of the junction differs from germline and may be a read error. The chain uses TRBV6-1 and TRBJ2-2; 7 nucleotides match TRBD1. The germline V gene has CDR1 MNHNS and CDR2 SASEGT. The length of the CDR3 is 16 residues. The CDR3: CASSVDRAGNTWELFF. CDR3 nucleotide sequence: TGTGCCAGCAGCGTCGACAGGGCCGGGAACACCTGGGAGCTGTTTTTT.

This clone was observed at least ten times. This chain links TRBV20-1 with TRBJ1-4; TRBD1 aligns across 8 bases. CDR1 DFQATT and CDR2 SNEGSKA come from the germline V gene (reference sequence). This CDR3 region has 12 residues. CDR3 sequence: CRSGQGDEKLFF. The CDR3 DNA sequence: TGCAGATCCGGACAGGGAGATGAAAAACTGTTTTTT.

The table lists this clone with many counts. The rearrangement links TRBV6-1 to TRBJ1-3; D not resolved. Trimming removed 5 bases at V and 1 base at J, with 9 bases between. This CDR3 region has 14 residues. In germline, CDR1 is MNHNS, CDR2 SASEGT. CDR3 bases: TGTGCCAGCAGTTCTTGGAGATCTGGAAACACCATATATTTT. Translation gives CASSSWRSGNTIYF.

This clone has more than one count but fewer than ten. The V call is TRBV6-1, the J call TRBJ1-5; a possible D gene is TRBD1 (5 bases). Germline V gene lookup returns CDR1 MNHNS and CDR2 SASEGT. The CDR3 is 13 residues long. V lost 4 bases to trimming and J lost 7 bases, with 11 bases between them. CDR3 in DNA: TGTGCCAGCAGTGTGGGGGTAGAGCAGCCCCAGCATTTT. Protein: CASSVGVEQPQHF.

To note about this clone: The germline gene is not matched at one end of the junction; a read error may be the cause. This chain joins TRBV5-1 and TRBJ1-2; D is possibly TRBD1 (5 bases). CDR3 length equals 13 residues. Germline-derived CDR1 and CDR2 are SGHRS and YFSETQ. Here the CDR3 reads CARSLSGSDGYTF. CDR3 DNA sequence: TGCGCCAGAAGCTTATCAGGGTCCGATGGCTACACCTTC. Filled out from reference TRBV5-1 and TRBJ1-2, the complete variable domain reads KAGVTQTPRYLIKTRGQQVTLSCSPISGHRSVSWYQQTPGQGLQFLFEYFSETQRNKGNFPGRFSGRQFSNSRSEMNVSTLELGDSALYLCARSLSGSDGYTFGSGTRLTVV.